A selection of T cell receptor beta chains follows, all from one sample in a study of blood T cell repertoires in COVID-19. The protocol was immunoSEQ multiplex PCR, while the TCRdb copy is restricted to in-frame clones and leaves out a portion. The table lists 300,000 to 350,000 clones, about 90% of them singletons. Source material: peripheral blood. The receptors shown here come from a woman aged 25 to 39 with COVID-19, enrolled during active disease. The CDR3 runs from the conserved cysteine through the conserved F or W. The order of the fields is clone size, D gene, J gene, V gene, CDR3 protein, CDR3 DNA. A D gene is named only where the DNA matches it firmly. Clone size is stated in some rows and not others, as once, few, many or a class when expanded.

NA,TRBD1,TRBJ2-7,TRBV14,CASSRGVQGADYEQYF,TGTGCCAGCAGCCGAGGGGTACAGGGGGCGGACTACGAGCAGTACTTC
NA,TRBD1,TRBJ1-2,TRBV4-2,CASSQEGQGGGYTF,TGTGCCAGCAGCCAAGAGGGACAGGGAGGTGGCTACACCTTC
few,TRBD2,TRBJ2-1,TRBV5-1,CASSPRLAGGNEQFF,TGCGCCAGCAGCCCTAGACTAGCGGGAGGAAATGAGCAGTTCTTC
NA,NA,TRBJ1-2,TRBV30,CAWSELGPYNYGYTF,TGTGCCTGGAGTGAACTGGGGCCCTATAACTATGGCTACACCTTC
NA,NA,TRBJ1-4,TRBV6-5,CASSYERQEKLFF,TGTGCCAGCAGTTACGAAAGACAGGAAAAACTGTTTTTT
NA,NA,TRBJ2-3,TRBV5-4,CASSFRDTQYF,TGTGCCAGCAGCTTCCGAGATACGCAGTATTTT
NA,NA,TRBJ1-1,TRBV28,CASNQGQRRNTEAFF,TGTGCCAGCAATCAAGGACAGCGAAGGAACACTGAAGCTTTCTTT
NA,NA,TRBJ1-1,TRBV7-9,CASSLGTENTEAFF,TGTGCCAGCAGCTTAGGTACAGAGAACACTGAAGCTTTCTTT
NA,NA,TRBJ1-2,TRBV7-9,CASTGTSYGYTF,TGTGCCAGCACCGGGACTAGCTATGGCTACACCTTC
once,NA,TRBJ1-4,TRBV5-1,CASSSTGGKHEKLFF,TGCGCCAGCAGCTCGACTGGCGGAAAGCATGAAAAACTGTTTTTT
NA,NA,TRBJ2-1,TRBV7-2,CASSLVSVYEQFF,TGTGCCAGCAGCTTAGTGTCGGTCTATGAGCAGTTCTTC
NA,TRBD1,TRBJ2-7,TRBV29-1,CSVELWDRNYEQYF,TGCAGCGTTGAACTATGGGACAGGAATTACGAGCAGTACTTC
NA,NA,TRBJ2-2,TRBV5-5,CASSLQNTGELFF,TGTGCCAGCAGCTTACAGAACACCGGGGAGCTGTTTTTT
NA,NA,TRBJ2-7,TRBV24-1,CATSGGTAYEQYF,TGTGCCACCAGTGGGGGCACCGCCTACGAGCAGTACTTC
few,TRBD1,TRBJ2-7,TRBV3-1/TRBV3-2,CASSRRDRVYEQYF,TGTGCCAGCAGCCGCCGGGACAGGGTCTACGAGCAGTACTTC
NA,NA,TRBJ2-5,TRBV5-4,CASSASGMVEETQYF,TGTGCCAGCAGCGCCTCAGGGATGGTGGAAGAGACCCAGTACTTC
NA,TRBD2,TRBJ2-3,TRBV27,CASSLTGGGRGNTDTQYF,TGTGCCAGCAGTTTAACGGGAGGAGGGCGAGGGAACACAGATACGCAGTATTTT
NA,NA,TRBJ1-2,TRBV5-5,CASSLQSSGYGYTF,TGTGCCAGCAGCTTGCAGTCCTCTGGTTATGGCTACACCTTC
NA,TRBD1,TRBJ1-4,TRBV27,CASRELGTGNEKLFF,TGTGCCAGCAGGGAACTCGGGACAGGGAATGAAAAACTGTTTTTT
NA,NA,TRBJ2-7,TRBV10-2,CASSDGGGDPYEQYF,TGCGCCAGCAGTGATGGAGGAGGCGACCCCTACGAGCAGTACTTC
NA,NA,TRBJ2-2,TRBV2,CASNSIRGHNGELFF,TGTGCCAGCAACTCCATTAGGGGCCATAACGGGGAGCTGTTTTTT